This record concerns one T cell receptor (beta chain) sequence. Its specificity is unknown. Measured with immunoSEQ multiplex PCR; TCRdb has only the in-frame clones, and not every one. Here the sample spans 43,000 or so clones, around 83% being singletons. The CDR3 runs to 15 residues. Per germline, CDR1 SGHAT and CDR2 FQNNGV. Between the trimmed V and J ends, which lost 1 base and 3 bases, there was a span of 11 bases. These data come from a study of Ad26.COV2.S vaccination and SARS-CoV-2 variants. Study conclusions and caveats: Analytic work on TCR breadth and depth might have understated the full extent of total T cell responses. The study found similar non-spike TCR breadth in vaccine and placebo recipients. While placebo recipients had lower spike-specific TCR breadth, vaccine recipients had more. A substantial breadth of spike-specific CD8+ and CD4+ T cell responses after vaccination has been reported.

The V call is TRBV11-2, the J call TRBJ2-3; D is unclear. The clonotype was recovered from a human donor who had recovered from COVID-19. Material: peripheral blood, obtained after recovery from COVID-19. DNA of the CDR3: TGTGCCAGCAGCTTAGCTCCCCGAGGTACAGATACGCAGTATTTT. This codes for CASSLAPRGTDTQYF.